Following are 25 T cell receptor beta chains from one sample sequenced in a study of response to subunit inactivated influenza vaccine. MiXCR was run by TCRdb on the RT-PCR reads, yielding one entry per CDR3 protein. The profile shows around 580,000 distinct CDR3 sequences, 14% of them singletons. This specimen consisted of PBMCs from blood, obtained about 11 days after vaccination. These receptors were collected from a man aged 50 to 60 who received an inactivated influenza vaccine.

CDR3 loop: CASSPLSGLNTGELFF. CDR3 nucleotide sequence: TGTGCCAGCTCACCTCTGTCCGGACTGAACACCGGGGAGCTGTTTTTT. This chain uses TRBV18 with TRBJ2-2, with D perhaps matching TRBD2 (5 bases). Trimming left V 3 bases short and J 1 base short, with 12 bases between. This CDR3 has 16 amino acids. Germline V gene sequence: CDR1 KGHSH, CDR2 LQKENI.

In DNA, the CDR3 is TGCGCCAGCAGCCAAGATAGGACGAGTACAAATGAGCAGTTCTTC. As protein: CASSQDRTSTNEQFF. The chain uses TRBV4-3 and TRBJ2-1; D unresolved. This CDR3 has 15 amino acids. Trimming left V 0 bases short and J 7 bases short, with 13 bases between. The germline V gene has CDR1 LGHNA and CDR2 YSLEER.

This clonotype appeared a few times. The genes are TRBV12-3 or TRBV12-4 and TRBJ2-7; 8 bases are a match to TRBD1. The trim removed 4 bases at V and 6 bases at J, leaving 8 bases unmatched. CDR3 size: 14 residues. CDR3 DNA: TGTGCCAGCAGTTCGTCGACAGGGGTCGGCGAGCAGTACTTC. This translates into CASSSSTGVGEQYF.

The chain uses TRBV12-3 or TRBV12-4 and TRBJ1-4, with TRBD1 identical over 7 bases. V trimming: 5 bases; J trimming: 10 bases; junction bases outside the gene matches: 10. This CDR3 is built from 14 residues. The DNA for the CDR3 is TGTGCCAGCAGTCAATCGGAGGGGGCGGGAAAACTGTTTTTT. It yields the protein CASSQSEGAGKLFF.

The J gene is TRBJ2-1, the V gene TRBV20-1; TRBD1 matches 11 bases. Trimming cost V 2 bases and J 7 bases; bases outside gene matches: 13. CDR3 length: 17 amino acids. The germline CDR1 and CDR2 sequences are DFQATT and SNEGSKA (reference sequence). As DNA, the CDR3 is TGCAGTGCTAGATCAAATCTCGGGACAGGGGGTAGAAATGAGCAGTTCTTC. Translated: CSARSNLGTGGRNEQFF.

This clonotype has just a few counts. This rearrangement joins TRBV9 to TRBJ1-3; no firm D call. Germline loops: CDR1 SGDLS, CDR2 YYNGEE. This CDR3 has 12 amino acids. V was pared by 0 bases and J by 3 bases, with 1 base between. The CDR3: CASSVGGNTIYF. CDR3 DNA: TGTGCCAGCAGCGTAGGTGGAAACACCATATATTTT. Variable domain in full (rest from reference TRBV9 and TRBJ1-3): DSGVTQTPKHLITATGQRVTLRCSPRSGDLSVYWYQQSLDQGLQFLIQYYNGEERAKGNILERFSAQQFPDLHSELNLSSLELGDSALYFCASSVGGNTIYFGEGSWLTVV.

This sequence joins TRBV10-1 and TRBJ1-5; D is ambiguous. The CDR3 spans 12 residues. V lost 6 bases and J 7 bases, leaving 10 bases between the germline ends. Germline V lookup: CDR1 WNHNN, CDR2 SYGVQD (reference sequence). CDR3 region: CASSMTEQPQHF. DNA for the CDR3: TGCGCCAGCAGCATGACCGAACAGCCCCAGCATTTT.

This clonotype was counted at least ten times. The gene calls are TRBV11-2 and TRBJ2-3; D remains ambiguous. This CDR3 region has 13 residues. V lost 6 bases, J lost 3 bases, and 10 bases lay in between. CDR1 and CDR2 from the germline V gene are SGHAT and FQNNGV. The CDR3 DNA is TGTGCCAGCAGTCCCGTGCGTACAGATACGCAGTATTTT. The encoded protein is CASSPVRTDTQYF.

This sequence joins TRBV2 and TRBJ2-3, with 8 bases matching TRBD2. With V trimmed by 8 bases and J by 5 bases, 9 bases remained unmatched. The CDR3 has 14 amino acids. Germline V gene data show CDR1 as SNHLY and CDR2 as FYNNEI. CDR3 residues: CASGISGGIDTQYF. For the CDR3, the DNA is TGTGCCAGCGGGATAAGCGGGGGTATAGATACGCAGTATTTT.

This rearrangement joins TRBV7-2 to TRBJ1-1; 7 bases agree with TRBD1. J was trimmed by 0 bases and V by 2 bases; bases with no gene match: 6. The CDR3 runs 16 residues. Germline V gene sequence: CDR1 SGHTA, CDR2 FQGNSA. CDR3 loop: CASSLSGTGVNTEAFF. The CDR3 DNA reads as TGTGCCAGCAGCTTATCTGGAACAGGGGTGAACACTGAAGCTTTCTTT.

The chain carries TRBV6-2 or TRBV6-3 and TRBJ1-5; a possible D gene is TRBD1 (5 bases). The CDR3 loop spans 16 amino acids. Germline V lookup: CDR1 MNHEY, CDR2 SVGEGT. Trimming pared 2 bases from V and 4 bases from J, leaving 15 bases between. The CDR3 DNA reads as TGTGCCAGCAGTTACGGGGCAGGGATAGGGAATCAGCCCCAGCATTTT. The encoded protein is CASSYGAGIGNQPQHF.

The chain is built from TRBV24-1 and TRBJ2-1; 9 nucleotides align to TRBD2. The CDR3 covers 17 residues. With V trimmed by 2 bases and J by 3 bases, 7 bases remained unmatched. Germline assignment: CDR1 KGHDR and CDR2 SFDVKD. The CDR3 protein is CATSDSGFSGGYNEQFF. In nucleotides, the CDR3 is TGTGCCACCAGTGATTCAGGGTTTAGCGGGGGCTACAATGAGCAGTTCTTC.

This clonotype was seen more than once but under ten times. The CDR3 sequence: CSARGPVRGTGELFF. Written as DNA, the CDR3 is TGCAGTGCTAGAGGCCCAGTGAGGGGCACCGGGGAGCTGTTTTTT. V is TRBV20-1 and J is TRBJ2-2, with D perhaps TRBD1 or TRBD2 (5 bases each). The CDR3 spans 15 residues. Germline V gene lookup returns CDR1 DFQATT and CDR2 SNEGSKA (reference sequence). The V end was cut by 1 base, the J end by 4 bases, with 13 bases between.

The gene calls are TRBV30 and TRBJ2-3; perhaps D is TRBD1 or TRBD2 (6 bases each). Germline loops: CDR1 GTSNPN, CDR2 SVGIG (reference sequence). The CDR3 length is 13 residues. Trimming took 2 bases from V and 8 from J, leaving 14 bases between them. DNA for the CDR3: TGTGCCTGGAGTAACGGAGGGGGGTCTACGCAGTATTTT. As protein: CAWSNGGGSTQYF. The entire variable domain, with the rest obtained from reference TRBV30 and TRBJ2-3, is as follows: SQTIHQWPATLVQPVGSPLSLECTVEGTSNPNLYWYRQAAGRGLQLLFYSVGIGQISSEVPQNLSASRPQDRQFILSSKKLLLSDSGFYLCAWSNGGGSTQYFGPGTRLTVL.

Only a few counts were recorded for this clonotype. The V gene is TRBV18, the J gene TRBJ1-2; tentatively, D is TRBD1 (5 bases). CDR1 is KGHSH, CDR2 LQKENI, per germline. This CDR3 is 15 amino acids long. V lost 3 bases, J lost 0 bases, and 11 bases lay in between. This chain's CDR3 is CASSPGAATNYGYTF. The CDR3 coding sequence is TGTGCCAGCTCACCCGGGGCAGCTACTAACTATGGCTACACCTTC.

The chain is built from TRBV10-3 and TRBJ2-7; D remains unclear. This CDR3 comprises 15 residues. The germline V and J ends were trimmed by 2 bases and 6 bases, with 17 bases remaining between them. Germline CDR1 and CDR2: ENHRY and SYGVKD. In DNA, the CDR3 is TGTGCCATCAGTGAGCCCGGTACCACCAGCCCCGAGCAGTACTTC. Translating it yields CAISEPGTTSPEQYF.

The V and J genes are TRBV12-3 or TRBV12-4 and TRBJ2-7, with D possibly matching TRBD2 (6 bases). The CDR3 runs 14 residues. Trimming removed 6 bases from V and 3 bases from J, with 15 bases in between. The CDR3 DNA reads TGTGCCAGCAGCCGTGGCGGGGAGCGCTACGAGCAGTACTTC. Protein sequence: CASSRGGERYEQYF.

The chain carries TRBV19 and TRBJ2-1; D unclear. Germline values: CDR1 LNHDA, CDR2 SQIVND (reference sequence). The V end was cut by 4 bases, the J end by 12 bases, with 10 bases between. This CDR3 region has 11 residues. CDR3 in amino acids: CASSTPVAQFF. Written as DNA, the CDR3 is TGTGCCAGTAGTACCCCGGTGGCGCAGTTCTTC.

This clonotype has a handful of counts. The chain employs TRBV4-2 and TRBJ2-2, with D perhaps matching TRBD2 (6 bases). V was cut by 0 bases and J by 7 bases, with 15 bases left in between. The CDR3 length is 16 residues. The germline V gene encodes CDR1 LGHNA and CDR2 YNFKEQ. The CDR3 DNA follows: TGTGCCAGCAGCCAAGATAGTGTTTGGGGGGTCGGGGAGCTGTTTTTT. It codes for CASSQDSVWGVGELFF.

The chain employs TRBV9 and TRBJ1-1, with 9 bases identical to TRBD1. The germline gives CDR1 SGDLS, CDR2 YYNGEE. The CDR3 runs 12 residues. J was trimmed by 9 bases and V by 3 bases; bases with no gene match: 3. The DNA of the CDR3 is TGTGCCAGCAGCGGAGGGACAGGGCAAGCTTTCTTT. Residues: CASSGGTGQAFF. Using reference TRBV9 and TRBJ1-1 for the parts outside the CDR3, the full variable domain is DSGVTQTPKHLITATGQRVTLRCSPRSGDLSVYWYQQSLDQGLQFLIQYYNGEERAKGNILERFSAQQFPDLHSELNLSSLELGDSALYFCASSGGTGQAFFGQGTRLTVV.

The chain combines TRBV28 with TRBJ2-4, with D possibly being TRBD2 (6 bases). Germline CDR1 is MDHEN and CDR2 is SYDVKM. Trimming shortened V by 5 bases and J by 8 bases, and 19 bases separated the two germline ends. The CDR3 length is 15 residues. CDR3 protein: CASSPPGLLRDIQYF. DNA for the CDR3: TGTGCCAGCAGTCCCCCGGGACTCCTGAGGGACATTCAGTACTTC.

The table lists this clonotype with a few counts. The V call is TRBV6-1, the J call TRBJ2-4; D possibly matches TRBD1 or TRBD2 (5 bases each). The CDR3 is made up of 13 amino acids. The germline CDR1 and CDR2 sequences are MNHNS and SASEGT. Deletions cut 1 base from V and 7 bases from J, with 8 bases between. The CDR3 is CASSEVEGNIQYF. CDR3 sequence (DNA): TGTGCCAGCAGTGAAGTCGAGGGGAACATTCAGTACTTC.

This clonotype was observed a few times. CDR3 protein: CSARDRVTQYF. The CDR3 DNA reads TGCAGTGCTAGAGACAGGGTAACGCAGTATTTT. The chain employs TRBV20-1 and TRBJ2-3, with TRBD1 as a possible D gene (5 bases). Looked up from germline, CDR1 is DFQATT and CDR2 is SNEGSKA (reference sequence). CDR3 size: 11 residues. Trimming took 0 bases from V and 9 from J, leaving 7 bases between them.

The chain couples TRBV14 to TRBJ2-7; tentatively, D is TRBD1 (6 bases). Germline V gene sequence: CDR1 SGHDN, CDR2 FVKESK. Trimming stripped 4 bases from V and 3 bases from J, with 13 bases between. The CDR3 sequence is 14 residues long. The CDR3 reads CASSPSQGRYEQYF. The CDR3 DNA follows: TGTGCCAGCAGCCCCTCACAGGGTCGCTACGAGCAGTACTTC.

This clonotype came up a few times. V gene TRBV11-2 combines with J gene TRBJ2-2; D is tentatively TRBD1 or TRBD2 (5 bases each). Germline CDR1 and CDR2: SGHAT and FQNNGV. The CDR3 runs 16 residues. The V gene lost 1 base and the J gene lost 1 base, with 10 bases spanning the gap. The CDR3 nucleotides read TGTGCCAGCAGCTTAGGAGGGACCTGGAACACCGGGGAGCTGTTTTTT. It translates to CASSLGGTWNTGELFF.